The 3 T cell receptor beta chains reported below all come from one sample, sequenced in a study of post-analysis software for immune sequencing data. Study outcomes and limitations: About 5 TRBV segments (TRBV5-6, TRBV5-1 and TRBV20-1 among them) occurred more frequently in patients than in controls.

cDNA libraries for TCR beta contained unique molecular identifiers. TCRdb reprocessed the PCR reads with MiXCR, giving one entry per CDR3 protein. The sample includes around 500,000 distinct CDR3 sequences, around a third of them seen just once. These receptors are not linked to any known antigen. The sequencing input was blood. All receptors derive from a girl aged 2-17 years with multiple sclerosis.

The V and J genes are TRBV20-1 and TRBJ1-2; D is perhaps TRBD1 (5 bases). The CDR3 extends over 12 amino acids. V was trimmed by 6 bases and J by 5 bases, leaving 13 bases between them. Germline assignment: CDR1 DFQATT and CDR2 SNEGSKA (reference sequence). As DNA, the CDR3 is TGCAGTGCCCCTGGGGGGGGTTATGGCTACACCTTC. Its protein product is CSAPGGGYGYTF.

This clonotype was seen a few times. The rearrangement uses TRBV6-5 and TRBJ1-4, with TRBD1 matching over 7 bases. This CDR3 has 14 amino acids. The germline V gene encodes CDR1 MNHEY and CDR2 SVGAGI. The V gene end was trimmed by 8 bases and the J gene end by 8 bases; junction bases not matched to a gene: 11. The CDR3 sequence is CASGRDSFIEKLFF. The CDR3 DNA reads as TGTGCCAGCGGAAGGGACAGCTTTATAGAAAAACTGTTTTTT.

V gene TRBV14 combines with J gene TRBJ2-3; tentatively, D is TRBD1 or TRBD2 (5 bases each). V shed 3 bases and J shed 10 bases, with 11 bases lying between them. The CDR3 has 12 amino acids. Germline V gene lookup returns CDR1 SGHDN and CDR2 FVKESK. CDR3 coding DNA: TGTGCCAGCAGCCAGTTGGGGGTTCCGCAGTATTTT. This gives the protein CASSQLGVPQYF.